This T cell receptor (beta chain) is from a study of T cell changes during pregnancy in multiple sclerosis. Germline V gene lookup returns CDR1 SEHNR and CDR2 FQNEAQ (reference sequence). The V gene end was trimmed by 5 bases and the J gene end by 0 bases; junction bases not matched to a gene: 9. The CDR3 totals 18 residues. The data were produced by immunoSEQ multiplex PCR, yet TCRdb's version contains in-frame clones alone and is incomplete. This table holds around 37,000 clones, 92% found once. The chain employs TRBV7-9 and TRBJ2-1; 11 bases map to TRBD2. The material sequenced was CD8+ T cells from peripheral blood mononuclear cells, taken before pregnancy. The source is a female donor with multiple sclerosis, enrolled in a pregnancy study. The CDR3 DNA follows: TGTGCCAGCAGCAGTACCCGGACTAGCGGGTTCTCCTACAATGAGCAGTTCTTC. Encoded protein: CASSSTRTSGFSYNEQFF.